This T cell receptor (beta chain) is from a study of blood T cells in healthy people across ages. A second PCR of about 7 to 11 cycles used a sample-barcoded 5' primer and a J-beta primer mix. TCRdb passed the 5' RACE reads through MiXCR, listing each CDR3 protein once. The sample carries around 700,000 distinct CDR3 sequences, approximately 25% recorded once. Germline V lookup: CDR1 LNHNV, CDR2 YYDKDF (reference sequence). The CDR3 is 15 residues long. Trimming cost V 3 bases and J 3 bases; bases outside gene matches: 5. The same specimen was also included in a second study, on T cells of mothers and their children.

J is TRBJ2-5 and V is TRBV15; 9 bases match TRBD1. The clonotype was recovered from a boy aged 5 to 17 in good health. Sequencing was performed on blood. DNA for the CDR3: TGTGCCACCAGCAGCCCCTGGACAGGGGAAGAGACCCAGTACTTC. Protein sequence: CATSSPWTGEETQYF.